The sequence of this TCR beta chain was determined in a study of cytotoxic CD8 clonotypes in ibrutinib-treated CLL. Germline V lookup: CDR1 SGHRS, CDR2 YFSETQ. J lost 3 bases, V lost 5 bases, and 4 bases had no gene match. This CDR3 is built from 13 residues. Repertoires were generated with immunoSEQ multiplex PCR, while TCRdb's copy carries only in-frame clones and drops some. Here the sample spans fewer than 300,000 clones, roughly four fifths being singletons. The TCR sequence derives from a human donor with chronic lymphocytic leukemia. This chain uses TRBV5-1 with TRBJ1-2; 7 positions agree with TRBD1. Sequencing used PBMCs, obtained at disease progression, from a patient treated with ibrutinib. CDR3 sequence: CASSTTGDYGYTF. CDR3 in DNA: TGCGCCAGCAGTACCACAGGGGACTATGGCTACACCTTC.